These 32 T cell receptor beta chains originate from one sample sequenced in a study of blood T cell repertoires in COVID-19. Clones were read by immunoSEQ multiplex PCR, and TCRdb kept only the in-frame ones, dropping some. The sample yields about 260,000 clones, 85% to 90% seen once. The sequenced sample was PBMCs or T cells enriched from blood (not recorded which). These TCRs come from a woman aged 18-35 years who had recovered from COVID-19.

The chain couples TRBV3-1 (or the pseudogene TRBV3-2) to TRBJ2-2; perhaps TRBD2 as D (5 bases). The CDR3 is 14 amino acids. Germline V gives CDR1 LGHDT, CDR2 YNNKEL (reference sequence). Trimming left V 4 bases short and J 2 bases short, with 8 bases between. CDR3 bases: TGTGCCAGCAGCCCACGGGGAAACACCGGGGAGCTGTTTTTT. Protein product: CASSPRGNTGELFF.

The chain carries TRBV12-3 or TRBV12-4 and TRBJ1-1; TRBD1 might be the D (6 bases). The length of the CDR3 is 13 residues. With 4 bases removed from V and 4 bases from J, the gap between germline ends came to 10 bases. CDR3 sequence reads: CASSYRVVTEAFF. CDR3 nucleotides: TGTGCCAGCAGTTACAGGGTAGTCACTGAAGCTTTCTTT.

The chain carries TRBV9 and TRBJ2-1; D possibly corresponds to TRBD1 (5 bases). Trimming removed 4 bases at V and 3 bases at J, with 17 bases between. Germline V CDR1 and CDR2: SGDLS, YYNGEE. The CDR3 consists of 16 residues. CDR3 nucleotide sequence: TGTGCCAGCAGCTCCAGTTTTGGACAAGACTACAATGAGCAGTTCTTC. It is translated as CASSSSFGQDYNEQFF. Using reference TRBV9 and TRBJ2-1 for the parts outside the CDR3, the full variable domain is DSGVTQTPKHLITATGQRVTLRCSPRSGDLSVYWYQQSLDQGLQFLIQYYNGEERAKGNILERFSAQQFPDLHSELNLSSLELGDSALYFCASSSSFGQDYNEQFFGPGTRLTVL.

The rearrangement uses TRBV11-2 and TRBJ2-3; no definite D call. Germline loops: CDR1 SGHAT, CDR2 FQNNGV. The CDR3 is 12 amino acids. The ends were cut back, 5 bases at V and 6 bases at J, with 9 bases in the middle. CDR3 amino acids: CASSLSEDTQYF. In DNA form, the CDR3 reads TGTGCCAGCAGCCTATCGGAGGATACGCAGTATTTT.

V usage is TRBV5-1 and J usage is TRBJ1-2; TRBD1 matches 7 bases. The V segment lost 4 bases and the J segment 7 bases; nucleotides outside the gene matches: 13. Germline V gene data show CDR1 as SGHRS and CDR2 as YFSETQ. The CDR3 length is 15 residues. This CDR3 is CASSLVGTDVGGYTF. The CDR3 DNA reads TGCGCCAGCAGCCTCGTTGGGACAGACGTTGGTGGCTACACCTTC.

The chain carries TRBV18 and TRBJ1-1; D is possibly TRBD1 (5 bases). Germline V CDR1 and CDR2: KGHSH, LQKENI. Trimming cost V 6 bases and J 2 bases, with 13 bases left between them. The CDR3 is made up of 14 amino acids. This chain's CDR3 is CASSPGHTNTEAFF. The CDR3, as DNA: TGTGCCAGCTCGCCAGGACATACAAACACTGAAGCTTTCTTT.

In this sample, this clone turned up once. V usage is TRBV7-9 and J usage is TRBJ1-1, with D tentatively TRBD1 (6 bases). V gave up 5 bases and J gave up 8 bases, with 15 bases separating them. Germline CDR1 and CDR2: SEHNR and FQNEAQ (reference sequence). CDR3 length: 13 residues. The CDR3 coding sequence is TGTGCCAGCAGCCCACCGGACAGCGTGGAAGCTTTCTTT. Protein product: CASSPPDSVEAFF.

The chain recombines TRBV2 with TRBJ1-4, with D perhaps TRBD1 (6 bases). CDR3 length: 16 amino acids. The V gene's germline CDR1 is SNHLY and CDR2 FYNNEI. V lost 6 bases, J lost 1 base, and 15 bases lay in between. The CDR3, as DNA: TGTGCCAGCAGGCCAACAGGGCAGATAACTAATGAAAAACTGTTTTTT. This gives the protein CASRPTGQITNEKLFF.

This clone was picked up one time. Written as DNA, the CDR3 is TGTGCCAGCAGCTACTCGGGGGTGAACACTGAAGCTTTCTTT. Translated, it gives CASSYSGVNTEAFF. V is TRBV11-3 and J is TRBJ1-1; tentative D call: TRBD1 (5 bases). V gave up 4 bases and J gave up 0 bases, with 9 bases separating them. Germline loops: CDR1 SGHNT, CDR2 YENEEA. This CDR3 spans 14 amino acids. Supplemented by reference TRBV11-3 and TRBJ1-1, the full variable domain reads EAGVVQSPRYKIIEKKQPVAFWCNPISGHNTLYWYLQNLGQGPELLIRYENEEAVDDSQLPKDRFSAERLKGVDSTLKIQPAELGDSAVYLCASSYSGVNTEAFFGQGTRLTVV.

This CDR3 reads CASRGLIEQYF. In DNA form, the CDR3 reads TGTGCCAGCAGGGGGCTCATCGAGCAGTACTTC. The genes are TRBV2 and TRBJ2-7; perhaps TRBD1 as D (5 bases). This CDR3 spans 11 amino acids. Germline assignment: CDR1 SNHLY and CDR2 FYNNEI. Trimming cost V 6 bases and J 6 bases, with 9 bases left between them. Supplemented by reference TRBV2 and TRBJ2-7, the full variable domain reads EPEVTQTPSHQVTQMGQEVILRCVPISNHLYFYWYRQILGQKVEFLVSFYNNEISEKSEIFDDQFSVERPDGSNFTLKIRSTKLEDSAMYFCASRGLIEQYFGPGTRLTVT.

This chain connects TRBV5-1 to TRBJ1-2, with D uncertain. V lost 0 bases and J lost 4, with 10 bases in between. Per the germline V gene, CDR1 is SGHRS and CDR2 is YFSETQ. This CDR3 is 14 amino acids long. The CDR3 loop is CASSLAWQSYGYTF. As DNA, the CDR3 is TGCGCCAGCAGCTTGGCCTGGCAGTCCTATGGCTACACCTTC.

This chain links TRBV2 with TRBJ2-7; TRBD1 matches at 8 bases. Germline loops: CDR1 SNHLY, CDR2 FYNNEI. Trimming cost V 5 bases and J 0 bases; bases outside gene matches: 6. The length of the CDR3 is 15 residues. Here the CDR3 reads CASSFDRGNSYEQYF. CDR3 DNA: TGTGCCAGCAGTTTTGACAGGGGAAACTCCTACGAGCAGTACTTC. Together with reference TRBV2 and TRBJ2-7, the CDR3 gives the full variable domain: EPEVTQTPSHQVTQMGQEVILRCVPISNHLYFYWYRQILGQKVEFLVSFYNNEISEKSEIFDDQFSVERPDGSNFTLKIRSTKLEDSAMYFCASSFDRGNSYEQYFGPGTRLTVT.

There are a few counts of this clone. The V call is TRBV2, the J call TRBJ1-2; D is perhaps TRBD1 (5 bases). Deletions cut 7 bases from V and 4 bases from J, with 13 bases between. Per germline, CDR1 SNHLY and CDR2 FYNNEI. The CDR3 extends over 13 amino acids. The CDR3 DNA reads TGTGCCAGCAACTTGCGCGGGGGCTATGGCTACACCTTC. Amino acids: CASNLRGGYGYTF. Looking up the rest from reference TRBV2 and TRBJ1-2 gives the full variable domain: EPEVTQTPSHQVTQMGQEVILRCVPISNHLYFYWYRQILGQKVEFLVSFYNNEISEKSEIFDDQFSVERPDGSNFTLKIRSTKLEDSAMYFCASNLRGGYGYTFGSGTRLTVV.

V and J are TRBV14 and TRBJ2-5, with D possibly being TRBD1 (5 bases). This CDR3 is 16 amino acids long. Germline V lookup: CDR1 SGHDN, CDR2 FVKESK. V dropped 0 bases and J dropped 0 bases, with 11 bases sitting between them. The CDR3 reads CASSQDRGTHQETQYF. In DNA, the CDR3 is TGTGCCAGCAGCCAAGATAGGGGAACCCACCAAGAGACCCAGTACTTC.

This clone occurred a few times. The chain joins TRBV6-5 to TRBJ2-7; unclear D gene. The V and J ends lost 2 bases and 5 bases respectively, with 10 bases between them. This CDR3 contains 13 residues. The V gene's germline CDR1 is MNHEY and CDR2 SVGAGI. CDR3 protein: CASSYTRSNEQYF. The CDR3 DNA reads TGTGCCAGCAGTTACACCAGGTCCAACGAGCAGTACTTC.

The rearrangement uses TRBV18 and TRBJ1-1, with D possibly being TRBD1 (6 bases). The germline V and J ends were trimmed by 3 bases and 0 bases, with 8 bases remaining between them. CDR3 length equals 14 residues. In germline, CDR1 is KGHSH, CDR2 LQKENI. The CDR3 bases are TGTGCCAGCTCACCCCGGACAGTGAACACTGAAGCTTTCTTT. Amino acid sequence: CASSPRTVNTEAFF.

The V gene is TRBV24-1, the J gene TRBJ1-2, with D possibly matching TRBD1 (5 bases). The ends were cut back, 3 bases at V and 5 bases at J, with 6 bases in the middle. CDR1 is KGHDR and CDR2 is SFDVKD in the germline V gene. The CDR3 is 12 residues long. The CDR3 bases are TGTGCCACCAGTGATCAGGGATATGGCTACACCTTC. Encoded protein: CATSDQGYGYTF.

The chain links TRBV7-9 to TRBJ1-1; perhaps TRBD1 as D (6 bases). This CDR3 contains 11 residues. Trimming left V 5 bases short and J 7 bases short, with 8 bases between. The germline V gene has CDR1 SEHNR and CDR2 FQNEAQ (reference sequence). This CDR3 is CASSQQGEAFF. CDR3 bases: TGTGCCAGCAGCCAACAGGGTGAAGCTTTCTTT.

This clone was seen just once. This rearrangement joins TRBV11-1 to TRBJ1-6, with D maybe TRBD1 (6 bases). This CDR3 has 15 amino acids. Trimming removed 5 bases from V and 3 bases from J, with 11 bases in between. CDR1 and CDR2 from the germline V gene are SGHAT and FQDESV (reference sequence). The CDR3 region is CASSPEGGYNSPLHF. In DNA form, the CDR3 reads TGTGCCAGCAGCCCCGAAGGGGGCTATAATTCACCCCTCCACTTT.

This sequence joins TRBV7-9 and TRBJ2-1; no clear D. Per germline, CDR1 SEHNR and CDR2 FQNEAQ (reference sequence). Trimming took off 5 bases at V and 8 bases at J, with 22 bases between the two ends. The CDR3 is 16 residues long. CDR3 in amino acids: CASSPTALDLVDEQFF. DNA of the CDR3: TGTGCCAGCAGCCCCACCGCCCTAGATCTGGTCGATGAGCAGTTCTTC.

The chain links TRBV9 to TRBJ1-2; D possibly corresponds to TRBD1 (6 bases). From germline, CDR1 is SGDLS and CDR2 YYNGEE. Trimming pared 4 bases from V and 8 bases from J, leaving 12 bases between. The CDR3 covers 12 residues. The CDR3 spells CASSPYQGGYTF. The CDR3 bases are TGTGCCAGCAGCCCGTATCAGGGGGGCTACACCTTC.

The chain links TRBV7-9 to TRBJ1-6; 7 bases fit TRBD1. J gave up 9 bases and V 5 bases, and 10 bases lay outside the gene matches. The CDR3 runs to 15 residues. Germline lookup yields CDR1 SEHNR and CDR2 FQNEAQ (reference sequence). The CDR3 spells CASSPSQGFSSPLHF. The CDR3 DNA is TGTGCCAGCAGCCCCTCACAGGGGTTTAGTTCACCCCTCCACTTT.

This clone was counted a few times. The rearrangement links TRBV4-1 to TRBJ1-6; 8 nucleotides agree with TRBD1. Germline V gives CDR1 MGHRA, CDR2 YSYEKL. V lost 0 bases, J lost 7 bases, and 2 bases stayed unmatched. The CDR3 consists of 15 residues. The CDR3 bases are TGCGCCAGCAGCCAAGATCAGGGGGCGAATTCACCCCTCCACTTT. Translated, it gives CASSQDQGANSPLHF.

This rearrangement joins TRBV10-1 to TRBJ2-1; 10 bases agree with TRBD2. CDR1 is WNHNN, CDR2 SYGVQD, per germline (reference sequence). The J segment lost 12 bases and the V segment lost 4 bases, leaving 6 bases of the junction unmatched. This CDR3 region has 13 residues. CDR3 residues: CASSAILAGAQFF. The CDR3, as DNA: TGCGCCAGCAGTGCCATCCTAGCGGGGGCGCAGTTCTTC.

The rearrangement uses TRBV7-6 and TRBJ1-4; maybe TRBD1 (5 bases). CDR3 length: 13 amino acids. Germline CDR1 is SGHVS and CDR2 is FNYEAQ. Deletions cut 7 bases from V and 7 bases from J, with 13 bases between. CDR3 coding DNA: TGTGCCAGCACTGGGGGGGTGGGTGAAAAACTGTTTTTT. Translation gives CASTGGVGEKLFF.

This clone has only a few counts. The chain employs TRBV6-6 and TRBJ1-5; 10 nucleotides line up with TRBD1. V gave up 5 bases and J gave up 0 bases; unmatched junction bases: 10. CDR3 size: 18 residues. Per the germline V gene, CDR1 is MNHNY and CDR2 is SVGAGI (reference sequence). The CDR3 is CASSQTGGREYSNQPQHF. The CDR3 DNA reads as TGTGCCAGCAGTCAGACAGGGGGCAGGGAGTATAGCAATCAGCCCCAGCATTTT.

This chain connects TRBV15 to TRBJ2-5, with D possibly matching TRBD2 (5 bases). The V end lost 0 bases, the J end lost 2 bases, and 10 bases lay between the germline ends. There are 15 residues in the CDR3. Per germline, CDR1 LNHNV and CDR2 YYDKDF (reference sequence). The CDR3 reads CATSRERALQETQYF. Written as DNA, the CDR3 is TGTGCCACCAGCAGAGAGAGGGCCCTACAAGAGACCCAGTACTTC.

The CDR3 DNA is TGCGCCAGCAGTTCGAACTTACAGGGGAGCAACGAGCAGTACTTC. Its protein product is CASSSNLQGSNEQYF. The J gene is TRBJ2-7, the V gene TRBV10-2; TRBD1 agrees at 7 bases. This CDR3 has 15 residues. V trimming: 5 bases; J trimming: 5 bases; junction bases outside the gene matches: 12. In germline, CDR1 is WSHSY, CDR2 SAAADI.

The chain links TRBV6-5 to TRBJ2-3; TRBD1 matches at 8 bases. The CDR3 consists of 15 residues. Germline values: CDR1 MNHEY, CDR2 SVGAGI. The junction had 11 bases not matched to a gene; V was cut back by 6 bases and J by 6 bases. The CDR3 spells CASSPGPGGADTQYF. The CDR3 DNA reads as TGTGCCAGCAGCCCAGGTCCAGGGGGCGCGGATACGCAGTATTTT.

The genes are TRBV2 and TRBJ1-5, with 10 bases matching TRBD1. Germline V gene data show CDR1 as SNHLY and CDR2 as FYNNEI. The CDR3 runs to 17 residues. The trim removed 5 bases at V and 2 bases at J, leaving 9 bases unmatched. CDR3 in DNA: TGTGCCAGCAGTTCCGGGACAGGGGTGGGCCGCAATCAGCCCCAGCATTTT. It yields the protein CASSSGTGVGRNQPQHF.

The gene calls are TRBV6-1 and TRBJ2-1, with 8 bases aligning to TRBD1. This CDR3 has 14 amino acids. J was trimmed by 14 bases and V by 2 bases; bases with no gene match: 11. Germline V lookup: CDR1 MNHNS, CDR2 SASEGT. The CDR3 coding sequence is TGTGCCAGCAGTGAATTAGTGATGGACAGGGTGGAGTTCTTC. Amino acids: CASSELVMDRVEFF.

This clone was seen a single time. The genes are TRBV9 and TRBJ2-3; 10 positions agree with TRBD2. V was pared by 0 bases and J by 5 bases, with 12 bases of the junction left unmatched. The CDR3 length is 18 residues. Germline CDR1 is SGDLS and CDR2 is YYNGEE. CDR3 coding DNA: TGTGCCAGCAGCGTAGCCGGGCTAGCGGGGGCGCCCAAAGATACGCAGTATTTT. It encodes CASSVAGLAGAPKDTQYF.